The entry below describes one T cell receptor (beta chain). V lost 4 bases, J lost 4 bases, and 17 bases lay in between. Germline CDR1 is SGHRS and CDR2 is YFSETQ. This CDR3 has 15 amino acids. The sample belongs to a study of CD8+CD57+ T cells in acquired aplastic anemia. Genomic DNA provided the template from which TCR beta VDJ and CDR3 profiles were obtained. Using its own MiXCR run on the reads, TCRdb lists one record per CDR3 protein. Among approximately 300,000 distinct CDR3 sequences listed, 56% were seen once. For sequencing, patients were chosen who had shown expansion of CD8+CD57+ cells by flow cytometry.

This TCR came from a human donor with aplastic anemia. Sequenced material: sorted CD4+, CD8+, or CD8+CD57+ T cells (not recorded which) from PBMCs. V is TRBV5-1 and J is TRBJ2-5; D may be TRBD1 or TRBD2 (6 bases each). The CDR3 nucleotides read TGCGCCAGCAGCCTCTCGAAAGGAGGGGGAGAGACCCAGTACTTC. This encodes CASSLSKGGGETQYF.